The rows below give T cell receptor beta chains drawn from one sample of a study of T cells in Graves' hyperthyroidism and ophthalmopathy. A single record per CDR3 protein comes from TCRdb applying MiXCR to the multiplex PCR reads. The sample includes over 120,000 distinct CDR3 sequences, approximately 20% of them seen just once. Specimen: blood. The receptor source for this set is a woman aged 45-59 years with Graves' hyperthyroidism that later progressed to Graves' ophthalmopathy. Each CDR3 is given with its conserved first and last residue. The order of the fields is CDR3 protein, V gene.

cdr3_aa: CASSRGAFDEKLFF; v_call: TRBV5-6
cdr3_aa: CSARGRGGGKNIQYF; v_call: TRBV20-1
cdr3_aa: CASNPSGGKNEKLFF; v_call: TRBV25-1
cdr3_aa: CASSREGRHTDTQYF; v_call: TRBV7-3
cdr3_aa: CASSPRREVSNTEAFF; v_call: TRBV18
cdr3_aa: CASSFGQGAISGYTF; v_call: TRBV7-2
cdr3_aa: CSADYEPGLAGPSSYNEQFF; v_call: TRBV20-1
cdr3_aa: CASSVPTSGSNEQFF; v_call: TRBV5-1
cdr3_aa: CASSLGTSGYYEQYF; v_call: TRBV11-2
cdr3_aa: CAISEGRPYEQYF; v_call: TRBV10-3
cdr3_aa: CASTPSGGSSYEQYF; v_call: TRBV4-2
cdr3_aa: CSARTASYEQYF; v_call: TRBV20-1
cdr3_aa: CASSINLLSYEQYF; v_call: TRBV19
cdr3_aa: CASSALAGGPYEQYF; v_call: TRBV6-1
cdr3_aa: CASSRIAGWGNEQFF; v_call: TRBV27
cdr3_aa: CASSLEVWETQYF; v_call: TRBV7-9
cdr3_aa: CASSPRGQGSSTDTQYF; v_call: TRBV18
cdr3_aa: CSAQREQETQYF; v_call: TRBV20-1
cdr3_aa: CAWSVGLKQYF; v_call: TRBV30
cdr3_aa: CASSYSSRRTGTTGELFF; v_call: TRBV6-2/TRBV6-3
cdr3_aa: CASRAGRETQYF; v_call: TRBV2
cdr3_aa: CASSFFGTGNADGYTF; v_call: TRBV5-8
cdr3_aa: CASSPTLTGELFF; v_call: TRBV18
cdr3_aa: CAWQGTVDQYF; v_call: TRBV30
cdr3_aa: CASSSGGDTGELFF; v_call: TRBV7-3
cdr3_aa: CASSYPGARSYEQYF; v_call: TRBV6-1
cdr3_aa: CASSRGLAGAGYEQFF; v_call: TRBV14
cdr3_aa: CASSPSTGIMNTEAFF; v_call: TRBV18
cdr3_aa: CASSLGAGRSGRQETQYF; v_call: TRBV7-3
cdr3_aa: CASTFGTSGGHDEQFF; v_call: TRBV5-1
cdr3_aa: CASSYSRGWADTF; v_call: TRBV6-5
cdr3_aa: CASSASGQSRYGYTF; v_call: TRBV28
cdr3_aa: CSASSLVGDRLANTEAFF; v_call: TRBV20-1
cdr3_aa: CASSLGGSFNEQFF; v_call: TRBV7-9
cdr3_aa: CASSTGQALYEQYF; v_call: TRBV6-1
cdr3_aa: CASSPSGTEAFF; v_call: TRBV18
cdr3_aa: CSARPGTGGANTEAFF; v_call: TRBV20-1
cdr3_aa: CASSLLRGGPKETQYF; v_call: TRBV28
cdr3_aa: CAWSHGRDIQYF; v_call: TRBV30
cdr3_aa: CASGRQSSGANVLTF; v_call: TRBV3-1
cdr3_aa: CASSPEDRTDTQYF; v_call: TRBV5-1
cdr3_aa: CASSSAGLAATDTQYF; v_call: TRBV28
cdr3_aa: CSARDPGTGNQPQHF; v_call: TRBV20-1
cdr3_aa: CSARGGRVEEQYF; v_call: TRBV20-1
cdr3_aa: CASSLGQAFNQPQHF; v_call: TRBV7-2
cdr3_aa: CASSPGDQETQYF; v_call: TRBV28